A selection of T cell receptor beta chains follows, all from one sample in a study of cytomegalovirus exposure and HLA in healthy donors. Assay used: immunoSEQ multiplex PCR; TCRdb lists only in-frame clones, some missing. The sample has approximately 180,000 clones, about 81% seen once; the top ten hold approximately 2%. The sequencing sample was made of PBMCs. The receptor set was obtained from a woman aged 25 to 45 in good health and CMV-seronegative. Both conserved end residues are part of each CDR3. Fields, in order: V gene, J gene, CDR3 protein.

V gene: TRBV9
J gene: TRBJ2-3
CDR3 protein: CASNPQQGLDTQYF

V gene: TRBV10-3
J gene: TRBJ2-1
CDR3 protein: CAISESPGLAPVNEQFF

V gene: TRBV4-3
J gene: TRBJ1-4
CDR3 protein: CASSQDIQGNNEKLFF

V gene: TRBV7-9
J gene: TRBJ2-3
CDR3 protein: CASRRGGQEAYRGTDTQYF

V gene: TRBV25-1
J gene: TRBJ2-5
CDR3 protein: CASSEGKRGNYQETQYF

V gene: TRBV5-1
J gene: TRBJ1-5
CDR3 protein: CASSPRPTGGYSNQPQHF

V gene: TRBV14
J gene: TRBJ2-5
CDR3 protein: CASSHHHSTSYQETQYF

V gene: TRBV27
J gene: TRBJ2-2
CDR3 protein: CASSLAGTTGELFF

V gene: TRBV13
J gene: TRBJ2-2
CDR3 protein: CASSLGFRTNTGELFF

V gene: TRBV9
J gene: TRBJ1-6
CDR3 protein: CASSDTGTGGNSPLHF

V gene: TRBV28
J gene: TRBJ2-4
CDR3 protein: CASSFPRGNIQYF

V gene: TRBV4-2
J gene: TRBJ1-5
CDR3 protein: CASSRTSWVRRGYQPQHF

V gene: TRBV5-6
J gene: TRBJ2-2
CDR3 protein: CASSPRGSTGELFF

V gene: TRBV6-1
J gene: TRBJ2-1
CDR3 protein: CASSGRLAGGPTDNEQFF

V gene: TRBV12-5
J gene: TRBJ2-7
CDR3 protein: CASVSGRTTEEKGGPYEQYF

V gene: TRBV27
J gene: TRBJ2-2
CDR3 protein: CASTLRDSVNTGELFF

V gene: TRBV7-3
J gene: TRBJ2-1
CDR3 protein: CASSSEGGRAMNEQFF

V gene: TRBV7-2
J gene: TRBJ2-3
CDR3 protein: CASSRTPGNTDTQYF

V gene: TRBV6-1
J gene: TRBJ1-6
CDR3 protein: CASSEVGGQGRSPLHF

V gene: TRBV28
J gene: TRBJ2-2
CDR3 protein: CASSWDSISTGELFF

V gene: TRBV27
J gene: TRBJ2-1
CDR3 protein: CASSRPLLEDEQFF

V gene: TRBV2
J gene: TRBJ2-1
CDR3 protein: CASAGLAHYNEQFF

V gene: TRBV28
J gene: TRBJ2-5
CDR3 protein: CASSFRGETQYF

V gene: TRBV5-1
J gene: TRBJ1-5
CDR3 protein: CASSLGAANQPQHF

V gene: TRBV5-1
J gene: TRBJ2-1
CDR3 protein: CASSLGQGSRNKQFF

V gene: TRBV4-1
J gene: TRBJ2-1
CDR3 protein: CASSQPQGATLNEQFF

V gene: TRBV10-2
J gene: TRBJ2-1
CDR3 protein: CASSDTAYNEQFF

V gene: TRBV11-2
J gene: TRBJ1-2
CDR3 protein: CASAASGGYGYTF

V gene: TRBV6-5
J gene: TRBJ1-1
CDR3 protein: CASSYWGVDTEAFF

V gene: TRBV29-1
J gene: TRBJ2-3
CDR3 protein: CSAGGGRADTQYF

V gene: TRBV5-1
J gene: TRBJ2-1
CDR3 protein: CASSNSLVYNEQFF

V gene: TRBV29-1
J gene: TRBJ2-6
CDR3 protein: CSVTDTAGANVLTF

V gene: TRBV5-1
J gene: TRBJ1-4
CDR3 protein: CASSLGQWANEKLFF